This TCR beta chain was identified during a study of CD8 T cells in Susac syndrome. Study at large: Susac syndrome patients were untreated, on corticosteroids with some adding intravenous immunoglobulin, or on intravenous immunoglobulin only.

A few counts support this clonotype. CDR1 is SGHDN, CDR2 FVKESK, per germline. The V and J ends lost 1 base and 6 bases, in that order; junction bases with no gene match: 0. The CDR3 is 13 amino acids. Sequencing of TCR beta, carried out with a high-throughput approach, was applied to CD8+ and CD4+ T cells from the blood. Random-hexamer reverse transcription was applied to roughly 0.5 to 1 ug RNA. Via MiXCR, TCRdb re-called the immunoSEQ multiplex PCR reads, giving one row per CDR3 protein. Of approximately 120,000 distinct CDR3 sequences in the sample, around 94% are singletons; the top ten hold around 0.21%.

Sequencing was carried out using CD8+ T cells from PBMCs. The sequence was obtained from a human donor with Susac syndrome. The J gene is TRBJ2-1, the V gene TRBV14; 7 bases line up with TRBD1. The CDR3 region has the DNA TGTGCCAGCAGCCAAGGGACAGGCAATGAGCAGTTCTTC. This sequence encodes CASSQGTGNEQFF.